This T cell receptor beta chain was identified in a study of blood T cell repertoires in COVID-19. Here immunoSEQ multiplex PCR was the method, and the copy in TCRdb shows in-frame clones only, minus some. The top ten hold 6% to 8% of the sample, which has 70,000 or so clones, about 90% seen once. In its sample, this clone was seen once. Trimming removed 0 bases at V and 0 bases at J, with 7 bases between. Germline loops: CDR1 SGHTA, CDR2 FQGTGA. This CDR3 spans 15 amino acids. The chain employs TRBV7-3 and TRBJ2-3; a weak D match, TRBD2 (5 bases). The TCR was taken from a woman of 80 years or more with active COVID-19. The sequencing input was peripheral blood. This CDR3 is CASSLTGDSTDTQYF. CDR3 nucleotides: TGTGCCAGCAGCTTAACGGGAGACAGCACAGATACGCAGTATTTT.